This T cell receptor (beta chain) was captured in a study of beta chain features in type 1 diabetes. A note on this clone: Its antigen is not identified.

Overall study findings and caveats: Using cDNA template may skew counts toward highly expressing activated cells. Whatever favoring of shorter templates PCR might show would apply equally to patients and controls.

Sequenced material consisted of expressed TCRB transcripts (all of the isolated RNA was reverse transcribed). Libraries were prepared by immunoSEQ multiplex PCR; TCRdb keeps only in-frame clonotypes and omits some of them. The sample includes roughly 230,000 clones, over 8.5% seen only once; the top ten take about 0.03%. The CDR3 spans 16 residues. Germline V CDR1 and CDR2: SGHRS, YFSETQ. With 1 base removed from V and 5 bases from J, the gap between germline ends came to 17 bases. The TCR sequence derives from a young woman in good health. The genes are TRBV5-1 and TRBJ2-3, with D possibly being TRBD1 (6 bases). The sample comprised naive CD4+ T cells from blood. The CDR3 spells CASSLWSGQSLDTQYF. The CDR3 DNA is TGCGCCAGCAGCTTGTGGAGCGGACAGTCCTTAGATACGCAGTATTTT.